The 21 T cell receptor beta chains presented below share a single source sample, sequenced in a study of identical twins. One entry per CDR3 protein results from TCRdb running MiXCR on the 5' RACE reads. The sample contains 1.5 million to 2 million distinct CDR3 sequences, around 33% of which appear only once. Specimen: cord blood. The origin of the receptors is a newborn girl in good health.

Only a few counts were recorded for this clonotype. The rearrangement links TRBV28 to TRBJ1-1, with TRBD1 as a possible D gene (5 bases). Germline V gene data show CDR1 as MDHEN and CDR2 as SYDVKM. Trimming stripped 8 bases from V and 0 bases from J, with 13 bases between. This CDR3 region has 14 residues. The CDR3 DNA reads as TGTGCCAGCGAGTTGTCGGGGGTGAACACTGAAGCTTTCTTT. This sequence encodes CASELSGVNTEAFF.

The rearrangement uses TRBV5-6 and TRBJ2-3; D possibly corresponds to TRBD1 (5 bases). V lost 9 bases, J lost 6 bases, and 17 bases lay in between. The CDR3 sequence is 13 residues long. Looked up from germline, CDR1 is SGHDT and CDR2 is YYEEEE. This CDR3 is CATCPQGQDTQYF. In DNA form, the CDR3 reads TGTGCCACTTGCCCGCAGGGTCAGGATACGCAGTATTTT.

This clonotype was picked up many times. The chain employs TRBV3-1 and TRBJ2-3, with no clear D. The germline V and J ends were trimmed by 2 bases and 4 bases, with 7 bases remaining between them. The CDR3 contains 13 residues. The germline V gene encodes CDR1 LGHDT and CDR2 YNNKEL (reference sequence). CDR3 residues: CASSQTVSDTQYF. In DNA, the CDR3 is TGTGCCAGCAGCCAAACAGTCTCAGATACGCAGTATTTT.

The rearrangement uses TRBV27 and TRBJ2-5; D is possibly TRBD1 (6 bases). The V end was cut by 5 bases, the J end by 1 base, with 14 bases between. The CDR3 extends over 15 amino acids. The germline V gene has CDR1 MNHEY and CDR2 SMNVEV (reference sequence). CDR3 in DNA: TGTGCCAGCAGTCCCCTAGGACAGCTCCAAGAGACCCAGTACTTC. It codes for CASSPLGQLQETQYF.

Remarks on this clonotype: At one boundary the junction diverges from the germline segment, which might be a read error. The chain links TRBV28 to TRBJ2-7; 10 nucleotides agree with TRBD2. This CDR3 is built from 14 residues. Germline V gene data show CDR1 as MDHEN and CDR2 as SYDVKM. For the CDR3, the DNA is TGTGCCAGCAGTTTTCTAGCGGGAGTGTACGGGCAGTACTTC. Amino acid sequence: CASSFLAGVYGQYF.

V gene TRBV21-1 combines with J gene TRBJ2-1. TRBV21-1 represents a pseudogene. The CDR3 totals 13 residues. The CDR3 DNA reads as TGTGCCAGCAGCAAACAATCAGCTCTTGAGCAGTTCTTC. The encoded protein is CASSKQSALEQFF.

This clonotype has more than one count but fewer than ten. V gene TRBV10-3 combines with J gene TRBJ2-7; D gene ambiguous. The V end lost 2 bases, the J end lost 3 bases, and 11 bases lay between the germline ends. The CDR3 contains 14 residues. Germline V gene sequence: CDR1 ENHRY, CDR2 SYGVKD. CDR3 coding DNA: TGTGCCATCAGTGAGCCGAGACACAACTACGAGCAGTACTTC. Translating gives CAISEPRHNYEQYF.

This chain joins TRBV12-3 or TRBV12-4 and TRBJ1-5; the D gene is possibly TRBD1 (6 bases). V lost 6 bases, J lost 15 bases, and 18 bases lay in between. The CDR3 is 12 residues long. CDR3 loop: CASSPDRRLLHF. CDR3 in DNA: TGTGCCAGCAGCCCCGACAGGCGCTTACTGCATTTT.

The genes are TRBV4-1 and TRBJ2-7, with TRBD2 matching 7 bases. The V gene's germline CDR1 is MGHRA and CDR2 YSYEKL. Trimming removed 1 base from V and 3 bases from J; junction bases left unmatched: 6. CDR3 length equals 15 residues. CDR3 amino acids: CASSQAPAGSYEQYF. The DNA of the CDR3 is TGCGCCAGCAGCCAAGCCCCAGCGGGAAGCTACGAGCAGTACTTC.

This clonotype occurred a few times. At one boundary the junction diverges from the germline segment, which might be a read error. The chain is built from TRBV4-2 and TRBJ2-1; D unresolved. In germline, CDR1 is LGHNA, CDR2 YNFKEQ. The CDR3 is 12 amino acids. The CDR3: CASTGSFNEQFF. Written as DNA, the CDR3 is TGTGCCAGCACGGGCTCCTTCAATGAGCAGTTCTTC.

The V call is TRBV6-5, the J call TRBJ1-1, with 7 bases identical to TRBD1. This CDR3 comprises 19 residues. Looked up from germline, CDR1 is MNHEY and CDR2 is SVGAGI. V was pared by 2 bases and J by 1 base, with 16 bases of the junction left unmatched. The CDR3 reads CASSYTKYATGERNTEAFF. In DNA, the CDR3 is TGTGCCAGCAGTTACACTAAATACGCCACAGGGGAGAGGAACACTGAAGCTTTCTTT.

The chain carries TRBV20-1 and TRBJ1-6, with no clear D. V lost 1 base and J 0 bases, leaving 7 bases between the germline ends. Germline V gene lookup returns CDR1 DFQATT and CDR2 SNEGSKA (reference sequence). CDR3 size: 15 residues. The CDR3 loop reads CSARGLGSYNSPLHF. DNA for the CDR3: TGCAGTGCTAGAGGGCTGGGCTCCTATAATTCACCCCTCCACTTT.

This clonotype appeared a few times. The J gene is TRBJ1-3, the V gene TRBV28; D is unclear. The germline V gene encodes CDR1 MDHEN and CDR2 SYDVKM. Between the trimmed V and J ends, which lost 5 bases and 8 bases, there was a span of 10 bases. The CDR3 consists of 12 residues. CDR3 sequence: CASSIYGDTIYF. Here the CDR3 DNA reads TGTGCCAGCAGTATTTACGGCGACACCATATATTTT. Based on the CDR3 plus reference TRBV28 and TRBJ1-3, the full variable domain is DVKVTQSSRYLVKRTGEKVFLECVQDMDHENMFWYRQDPGLGLRLIYFSYDVKMKEKGDIPEGYSVSREKKERFSLILESASTNQTSMYLCASSIYGDTIYFGEGSWLTVV.

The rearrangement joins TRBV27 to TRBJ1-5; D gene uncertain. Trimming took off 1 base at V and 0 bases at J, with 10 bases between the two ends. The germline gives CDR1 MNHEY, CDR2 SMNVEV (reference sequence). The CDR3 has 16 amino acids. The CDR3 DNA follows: TGTGCCAGCAGTTTATTAGGCACCTATAGCAATCAGCCCCAGCATTTT. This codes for CASSLLGTYSNQPQHF.

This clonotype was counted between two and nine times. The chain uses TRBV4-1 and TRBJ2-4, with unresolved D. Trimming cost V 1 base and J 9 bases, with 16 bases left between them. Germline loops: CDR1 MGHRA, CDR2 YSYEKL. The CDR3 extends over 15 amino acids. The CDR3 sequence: CASSQGLLDTGIQYF. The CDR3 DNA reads TGCGCCAGCAGCCAAGGCCTTTTAGACACGGGCATTCAGTACTTC.

CDR3 sequence reads: CASSQGANRNTGELFF. DNA for the CDR3: TGCGCCAGCAGCCAAGGCGCAAACAGGAACACCGGGGAGCTGTTTTTT. V is TRBV4-1 and J is TRBJ2-2; no clear D. The CDR3 sequence is 16 residues long. From germline, CDR1 is MGHRA and CDR2 YSYEKL. Trimming took 1 base from V and 1 from J, leaving 10 bases between them.

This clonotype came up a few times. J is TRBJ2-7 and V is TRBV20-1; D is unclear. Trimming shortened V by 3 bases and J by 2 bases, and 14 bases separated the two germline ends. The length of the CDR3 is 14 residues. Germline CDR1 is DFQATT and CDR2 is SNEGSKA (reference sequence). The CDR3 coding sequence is TGCAGTGCTAGGAAAAAGTCATACCCCTACGAGCAGTACTTC. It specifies CSARKKSYPYEQYF.

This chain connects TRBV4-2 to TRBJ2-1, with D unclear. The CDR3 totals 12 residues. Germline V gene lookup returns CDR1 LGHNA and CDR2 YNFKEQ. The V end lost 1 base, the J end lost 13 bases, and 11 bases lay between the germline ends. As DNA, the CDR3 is TGTGCCAGCAGCCAAGCTCGAGAGACCCAGTTCTTC. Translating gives CASSQARETQFF.

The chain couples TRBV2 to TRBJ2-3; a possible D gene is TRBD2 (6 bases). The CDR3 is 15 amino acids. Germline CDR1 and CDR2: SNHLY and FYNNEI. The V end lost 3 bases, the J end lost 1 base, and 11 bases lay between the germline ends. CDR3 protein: CASSDLGSRTDTQYF. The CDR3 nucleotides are TGTGCCAGCAGTGACCTCGGGAGTCGCACAGATACGCAGTATTTT. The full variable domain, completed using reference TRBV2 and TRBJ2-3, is EPEVTQTPSHQVTQMGQEVILRCVPISNHLYFYWYRQILGQKVEFLVSFYNNEISEKSEIFDDQFSVERPDGSNFTLKIRSTKLEDSAMYFCASSDLGSRTDTQYFGPGTRLTVL.

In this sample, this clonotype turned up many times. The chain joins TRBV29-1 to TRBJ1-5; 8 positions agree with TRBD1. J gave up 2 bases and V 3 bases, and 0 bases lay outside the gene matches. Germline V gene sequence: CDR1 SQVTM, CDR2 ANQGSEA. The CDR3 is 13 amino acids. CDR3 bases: TGCAGCGTTGAGGGACAGGGCAATCAGCCCCAGCATTTT. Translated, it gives CSVEGQGNQPQHF.

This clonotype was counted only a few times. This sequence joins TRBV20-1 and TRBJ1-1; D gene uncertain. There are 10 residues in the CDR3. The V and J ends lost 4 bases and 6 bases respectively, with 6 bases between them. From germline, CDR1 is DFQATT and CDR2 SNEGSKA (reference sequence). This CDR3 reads CSATGSEAFF. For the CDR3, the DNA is TGCAGTGCTACGGGATCTGAAGCTTTCTTT.